This T cell receptor (beta chain) was found in a study of cytomegalovirus exposure and HLA in healthy donors. Overall study context: Earlier results showed 120 million or so unique TCR beta sequences derived from roughly 180 million T cells. Study outcomes and limitations: In a later analysis, across HLA loci, associated TCR counts were highest for DRB1, lowest for HLA-C. As a later analysis revealed, most CMV-associated TCR beta chains appeared HLA-restricted.

Remarks on this clone: The antigen remains undetermined.

The PCR made use of 60 Vbeta and 13 Jbeta primers. The table came from immunoSEQ multiplex PCR; TCRdb's copy has only in-frame clones and leaves some out. The table has roughly 150,000 clones, approximately 75% seen once; the top ten hold approximately 2.3%. The V end was cut by 0 bases, the J end by 2 bases, with 3 bases between. The CDR3 runs 13 residues. CDR1 is SGDLS, CDR2 YYNGEE, per germline. Specimen: PBMCs. This chain connects TRBV9 to TRBJ1-5; D is undetermined. This sequence was found in a middle-aged man in good health and CMV-seropositive. The CDR3 DNA sequence: TGTGCCAGCAGCGTAGCGGGCAATCAGCCCCAGCATTTT. This codes for CASSVAGNQPQHF.